The source of this TCR beta chain is a study of blood T cell repertoires in COVID-19. Original analysis: Reference gene primer amplification yielded estimated nucleated cell counts. TCRdb keeps only in-frame clones here, not all; method: immunoSEQ multiplex PCR. V and J calls and clone size are as listed in that table; D and trimming were resolved from the DNA. Altogether approximately 300,000 clones are present, just over 85% being singletons, with the ten largest covering about 4.2%. The CDR3 consists of 14 residues. V lost 4 bases and J 8 bases, leaving 15 bases between the germline ends. Per the germline V gene, CDR1 is MNHEY and CDR2 is SMNVEV (reference sequence).

Sequencing used PBMCs or T cells enriched from blood (not recorded which). The sequence was collected from a man aged 25-45 years who had recovered from COVID-19. The chain couples TRBV27 to TRBJ1-5; weak D call: TRBD1 (5 bases). CDR3 nucleotides: TGTGCCAGCAGTTCAGCGGGACCCCTCGAGCCCCAGCATTTT. Its protein is CASSSAGPLEPQHF.